This T cell receptor (beta chain) was observed in a study of siplizumab effects on memory and regulatory T cells. Findings and limits, study-wide: Siplizumab caused a significant drop in alloreactive sequences traceable to unstimulated CD4+ memory cells.

About this clone itself: What it binds is not known.

Some clones are missing from TCRdb's copy, which holds only in-frame ones; the method was immunoSEQ multiplex PCR. The sample records approximately 100,000 clones, about 93% being singletons. Germline CDR1 MGHRA, CDR2 YSYEKL. The V gene lost 4 bases and the J gene lost 6 bases, with 7 bases spanning the gap. CDR3 length: 12 residues. The sample comprised Tregs sorted from blood. The clonotype comes from a human donor in good health. The chain couples TRBV4-1 to TRBJ2-1; the D gene is possibly TRBD1 (5 bases). The CDR3, as DNA: TGCGCCAGCAGCCCAGGGATCAATGAGCAGTTCTTC. Translated, it gives CASSPGINEQFF.